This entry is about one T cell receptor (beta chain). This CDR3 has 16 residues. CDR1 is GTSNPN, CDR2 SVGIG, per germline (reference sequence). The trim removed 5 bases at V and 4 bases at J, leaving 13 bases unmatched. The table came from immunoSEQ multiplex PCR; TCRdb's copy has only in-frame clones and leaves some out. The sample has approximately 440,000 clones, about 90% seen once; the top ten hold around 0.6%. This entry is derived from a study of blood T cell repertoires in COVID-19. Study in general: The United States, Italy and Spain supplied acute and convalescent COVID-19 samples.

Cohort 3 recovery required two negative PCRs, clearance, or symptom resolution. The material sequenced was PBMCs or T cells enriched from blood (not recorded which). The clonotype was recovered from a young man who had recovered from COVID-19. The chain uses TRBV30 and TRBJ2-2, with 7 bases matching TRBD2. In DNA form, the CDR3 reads TGTGCCTGGGCCCCGGTCGGAGCGGGAAGCACCGGGGAGCTGTTTTTT. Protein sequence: CAWAPVGAGSTGELFF.